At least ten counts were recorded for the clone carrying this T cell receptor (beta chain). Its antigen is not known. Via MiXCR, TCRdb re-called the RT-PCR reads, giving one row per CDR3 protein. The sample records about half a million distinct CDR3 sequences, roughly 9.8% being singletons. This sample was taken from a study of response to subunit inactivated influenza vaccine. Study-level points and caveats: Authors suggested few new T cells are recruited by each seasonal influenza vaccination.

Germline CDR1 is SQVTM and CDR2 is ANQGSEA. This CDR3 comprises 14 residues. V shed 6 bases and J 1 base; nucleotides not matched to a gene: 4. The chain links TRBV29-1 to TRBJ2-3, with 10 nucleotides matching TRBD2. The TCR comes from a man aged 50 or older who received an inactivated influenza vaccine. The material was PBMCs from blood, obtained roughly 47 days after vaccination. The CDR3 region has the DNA TGCAGCGTCCGCGGGACTAGCGGCACAGATACGCAGTATTTT. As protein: CSVRGTSGTDTQYF.